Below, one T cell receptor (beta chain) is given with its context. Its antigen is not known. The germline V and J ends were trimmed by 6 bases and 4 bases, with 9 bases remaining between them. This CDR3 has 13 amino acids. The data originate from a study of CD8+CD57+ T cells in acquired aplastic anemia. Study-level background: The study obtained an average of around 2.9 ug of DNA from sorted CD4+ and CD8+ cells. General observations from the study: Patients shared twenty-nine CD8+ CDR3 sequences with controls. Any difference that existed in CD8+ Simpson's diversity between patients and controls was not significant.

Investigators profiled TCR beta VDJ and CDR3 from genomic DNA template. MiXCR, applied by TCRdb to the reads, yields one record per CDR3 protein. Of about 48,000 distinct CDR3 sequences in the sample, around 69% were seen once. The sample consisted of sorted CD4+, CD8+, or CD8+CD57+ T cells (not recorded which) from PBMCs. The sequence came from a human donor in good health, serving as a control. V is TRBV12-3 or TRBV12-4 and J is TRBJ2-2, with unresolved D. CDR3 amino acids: CASRGSGTGELFF. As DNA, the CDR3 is TGTGCCAGCAGGGGGTCGGGCACCGGGGAGCTGTTTTTT.